The clone carrying this T cell receptor beta chain has only a few counts. Molecular barcoding with unique molecular identifiers was used for the TCRbeta library. Using its own MiXCR run on the PCR reads, TCRdb lists one record per CDR3 protein. The table has roughly 500,000 distinct CDR3 sequences, approximately 32% seen once; the top ten hold more than 2%. This entry comes from a study of T-cell reconstitution after alpha-beta-depleted transplantation in children. CDR3 size: 15 residues. Germline trimming cut 2 bases from V and 1 base from J; bases unmatched to any gene: 5. The germline V gene encodes CDR1 SGHKS and CDR2 YYEKEE (reference sequence).

This receptor was taken from a human donor who donated a stem cell graft to a child with aplastic anemia. Sequenced material: PBMCs from the stem cell graft donor, taken from the stem cell graft. The J gene is TRBJ2-7, the V gene TRBV5-5; 8 positions agree with TRBD1. The CDR3 region has the DNA TGTGCCAGCAGCTTATCACAGGGGGAGTCCTACGAGCAGTACTTC. Encoded protein: CASSLSQGESYEQYF. Full variable domain (rest looked up from reference TRBV5-5 and TRBJ2-7): DAGVTQSPTHLIKTRGQQVTLRCSPISGHKSVSWYQQVLGQGPQFIFQYYEKEERGRGNFPDRFSARQFPNYSSELNVNALLLGDSALYLCASSLSQGESYEQYFGPGTRLTVT.